This section outlines one T cell receptor (beta chain) sequence together with its context. The target of this receptor is not known. No base quality values were provided; no much bigger clone lies one nucleotide off. Donors were healthy HIV-negative adults with no recently reported acute infections or vaccinations. Only Caucasian adults living in Nashville, Tennessee, USA were represented among the donors. CD4+ T cells were enriched by magnetic negative selection; naive cells were then positively selected on CD45RA, and the negative fraction formed the memory subset. After blood collection by leukapheresis, PBMCs were isolated using Ficoll-Histopaque density gradient centrifugation and then cryopreserved in the vapor phase of liquid nitrogen. Analytical flow cytometry was used to check the purity and quantity of every magnetically sorted T cell population. Each sorted fraction had its genomic DNA isolated and then quantified by UV absorbance on a Nanodrop 2000c.

These data originate in a study of shared clonotypes between healthy human individuals (dated by TCRdb to the early 2020s). With respect to the entire study: The cohort comprised two women and a few men aged 18 to 49 years. Per donor, three plates each were used for CD4 naive and CD4 memory, two for CD8 naive, and one for CD8 memory. To estimate repertoire size and how much clonotype sharing occurs between individuals, the study deeply sequenced the blood TCR repertoires of roughly 5 healthy adults. To increase sequencing depth and limit assay-specific biases, TCR repertoire library preparation and sequencing were carried out by different laboratories using diverse techniques. Leukapheresis yielded between about 0.94 and 8.9 billion PBMCs per donor. What the authors observed across the whole study: Naive subsets generally had larger estimated clonotype richness than memory subsets. The small number of donors limited the genetic and exposure-history diversity represented. Sharing across several donors was observed for around 5% of naive CD4, 3.5% of naive CD8, around 2.5% of memory CD4, and less than 0.45% of memory CD8 clonotypes. Rarefaction of sorted-subset datasets indicated incomplete sequencing despite the large sequencing depth. Only blood was sampled, and tissue TCR repertoires likely differ from those in blood. Based on pairwise subsampling, the degree of clonotype sharing among donors was expected to be affected by sequencing depth. Compared with non-shared clonotypes, clonotypes shared by all four sorted-subset donors had higher generation probabilities.

The germline V gene (reference sequence) sets CDR1 to LNHDA and CDR2 to SQIVND. Its CDR3 holds 13 amino acids, cysteine through phenylalanine. This entry keeps only the CDR3 DNA: 39 bases, framed from base 1. V loses 4 bases of germline sequence and J loses 5 bases, and the interval between the two ends is 12 bases. Using the deep immunoSEQ assay, multiplex PCR amplified TCR CDR3 regions from genomic DNA. For each cell subset, the extracted genomic DNA was distributed evenly across all wells of several immunoSEQ 96-well plates, and each plate served as one replicate. For sorted subsets, approximately 200 ng of genomic DNA, equivalent to around 31,000 T cell genomes, went into each replicate PCR. Purified libraries were quantified with a Qubit 3.0 fluorometer, sized on a Bioanalyzer 2100, and re-quantified with the KAPA Library Quantification kit. Every immunoSEQ 96-well plate was sequenced on a dedicated single-read 150-cycle Illumina NextSeq 550 flow cell. The original methods were these. The immunoSEQ output contained only junctional sequences without quality scores, so filtering could not match that applied to full-length reads. Sequences were annotated with PyIR, a Python wrapper for IgBLAST v1.9, and V/J genes and CDR3 were assigned using IMGT germline references. Reads were filtered out if the reads had weak V/J assignments (E-value above 1e-6), no CDR3, stop codons, out-of-frame junctions, or ambiguous translated residues. V3J clonotypes were defined by identical inferred V gene, J gene, and CDR3 amino acid sequence. The percentage overlap between two repertoires was calculated by dividing the number of shared unique clonotypes by the size of the smaller repertoire. Three approaches were used to assess repertoire richness: RTK rarefaction, the Chao1 estimator, and Recon v2.1 estimates of unobserved clonotypes. Generation probabilities were computed with OLGA for all TCRbeta clonotypes obtained by the gDNA method from several donors. TCRdb re-hosts the immuneACCESS table, in-frame sequences only. Its copies lack some clones; in the studies checked, an unresolved V gene accounts for under half of them, and the cause for the rest is not known. Clone size and V and J calls were adopted from that table, with D and trimming inferred from the DNA. A total of about 2.4 million clones appear in this sample, approximately 93% of them only once. Around 0.37% of the sample is in the top ten clones.

The sequence was collected from a man younger than 35 in good health. Some clones in this sample may be carry-over from other donors' samples. Sequencing was done on a sample of naive CD4+ T cells from PBMCs. This sample's cell subset or site label indicates: CD45RA+ positively selected. Recombination joined TRBV19 with TRBJ2-7; the best D guess is TRBD2, with 6 bases matching. The CDR3: CASSTGGIDEQYF. The nucleotide sequence is given as TGTGCCAGTAGTACGGGCGGGATCGACGAGCAGTACTTC.